What follows is one T cell receptor (beta chain) and its context. This sample stems from a study of blood T cells in healthy people across ages. Through a sample-barcoded 5' primer and a J-beta primer mix, a second PCR was run for 7 to 11 cycles. One entry per CDR3 protein, called by TCRdb with MiXCR from the 5' RACE reads. The table records roughly 550,000 distinct CDR3 sequences, 24% of them present only once. Germline V gives CDR1 SGHRS, CDR2 YFSETQ. The CDR3 length is 14 residues. The V and J ends lost 3 bases and 5 bases respectively, with 14 bases between them. This same sample was also taken into another study, of T cells of mothers and their children. In that study: Second-PCR primer M1S introduced sample barcodes and 2-4 random nucleotides. There were over 8 million TCR beta CDR3 reads from each mother and approximately 2.9 million from each child.

The specimen was blood. The source of this sequence is a boy younger than 18 in good health. V is TRBV5-1 and J is TRBJ2-5, with D hard to call. The CDR3 bases are TGCGCCAGCAGCTCTCCCAACGGCCAGGAGACCCAGTACTTC. It encodes CASSSPNGQETQYF.